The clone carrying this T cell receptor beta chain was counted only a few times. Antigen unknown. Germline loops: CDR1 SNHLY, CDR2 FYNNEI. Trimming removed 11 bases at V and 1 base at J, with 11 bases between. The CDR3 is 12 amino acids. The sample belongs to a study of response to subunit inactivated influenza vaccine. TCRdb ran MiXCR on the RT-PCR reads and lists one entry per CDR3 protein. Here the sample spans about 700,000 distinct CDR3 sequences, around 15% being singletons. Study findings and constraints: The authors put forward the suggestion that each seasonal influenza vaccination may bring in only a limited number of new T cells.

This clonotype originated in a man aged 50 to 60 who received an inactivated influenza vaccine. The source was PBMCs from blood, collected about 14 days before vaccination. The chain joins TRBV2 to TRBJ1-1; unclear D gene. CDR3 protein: CAGSAANTEAFF. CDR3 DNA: TGTGCCGGCTCAGCAGCGAACACTGAAGCTTTCTTT.